The clone carrying this T cell receptor beta chain was seen a single time. This specimen belongs to a study of technical replicates of blood from a few donors. This CDR3 is built from 14 residues. With V trimmed by 8 bases and J by 7 bases, 11 bases remained unmatched. Looked up from germline, CDR1 is MDHEN and CDR2 is SYDVKM. Assay used: immunoSEQ multiplex PCR; TCRdb lists only in-frame clones, some missing. The data show 90,000 to 100,000 clones, roughly 95% seen once. The source of this sequence is a human donor in good health. Sequenced material: T cells isolated from PBMCs. The chain carries TRBV28 and TRBJ1-3; 7 bases agree with TRBD1. The CDR3 region is CASRRDRELNTIYF. CDR3 nucleotides: TGTGCCAGCCGCCGGGACAGAGAGCTGAACACCATATATTTT.